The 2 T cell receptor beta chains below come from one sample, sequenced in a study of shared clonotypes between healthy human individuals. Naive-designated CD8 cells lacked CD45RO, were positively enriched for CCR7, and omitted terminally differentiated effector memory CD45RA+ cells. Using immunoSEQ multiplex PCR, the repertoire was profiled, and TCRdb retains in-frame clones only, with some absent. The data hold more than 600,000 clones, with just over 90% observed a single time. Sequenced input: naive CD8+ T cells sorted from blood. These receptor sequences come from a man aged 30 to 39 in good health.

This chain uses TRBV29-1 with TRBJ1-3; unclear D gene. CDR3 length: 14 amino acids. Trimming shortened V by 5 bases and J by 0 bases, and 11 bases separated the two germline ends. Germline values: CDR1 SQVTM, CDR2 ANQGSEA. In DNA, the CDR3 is TGCAGCGTTTTTACTCCAAGCTCTGGAAACACCATATATTTT. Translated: CSVFTPSSGNTIYF.

The CDR3 sequence: CASSFGGGQNSNQPQHF. The CDR3 region has the DNA TGTGCCAGCAGCTTCGGAGGGGGGCAGAATAGCAATCAGCCCCAGCATTTT. V gene TRBV11-2 combines with J gene TRBJ1-5, with D perhaps TRBD1 (6 bases). V dropped 3 bases and J dropped 0 bases, with 15 bases sitting between them. The germline gives CDR1 SGHAT, CDR2 FQNNGV. The CDR3 loop spans 17 amino acids.